This entry lists 6 T cell receptor beta chains sequenced from one sample in a study of T cell changes during pregnancy in multiple sclerosis. Some clones are missing from TCRdb's copy, which holds only in-frame ones; the method was immunoSEQ multiplex PCR. The repertoire has about 22,000 clones, 80% to 95% of them found once; the top ten carry 0.63%. This material consisted of CD4+ T cells from peripheral blood mononuclear cells, taken after pregnancy. These receptors were collected from a female donor in good health, enrolled as a control in a pregnancy study.

This rearrangement joins TRBV4-2 to TRBJ2-1, with a tentative D call TRBD1 (6 bases). V shed 4 bases and J shed 0 bases, with 10 bases lying between them. Per the germline V gene, CDR1 is LGHNA and CDR2 is YNFKEQ. CDR3 length equals 15 residues. CDR3 protein: CASSRPGVSYNEQFF. The CDR3 DNA reads as TGTGCCAGCAGCCGGCCAGGGGTCTCCTACAATGAGCAGTTCTTC.

This clone was seen more than once but under ten times. J is TRBJ2-2 and V is TRBV6-5, with D tentatively TRBD1 (5 bases). The CDR3 extends over 14 amino acids. CDR1 is MNHEY and CDR2 is SVGAGI in the germline V gene. The V gene lost 7 bases and the J gene lost 1 base, with 10 bases spanning the gap. This CDR3 is CASNPQGNTGELFF. As DNA, the CDR3 is TGTGCCAGCAACCCCCAGGGGAACACCGGGGAGCTGTTTTTT.

The genes are TRBV7-2 and TRBJ2-7, with TRBD2 as a possible D gene (6 bases). The germline V and J ends were trimmed by 4 bases and 5 bases, with 12 bases remaining between them. CDR3 length equals 13 residues. Germline CDR1 and CDR2: SGHTA and FQGNSA. For the CDR3, the DNA is TGTGCCAGCAGCTCCCGGGGAGGAGACGAGCAGTACTTC. This encodes CASSSRGGDEQYF.

The gene calls are TRBV6-6 and TRBJ1-2; D unclear. With 6 bases removed from V and 4 bases from J, the gap between germline ends came to 9 bases. The CDR3 runs 12 residues. CDR1 MNHNY and CDR2 SVGAGI come from the germline V gene (reference sequence). The CDR3 nucleotides are TGTGCCAGCAGCCTCGAGCCCTATGGCTACACCTTC. It yields the protein CASSLEPYGYTF.

This clone is a singleton in its sample. This chain connects TRBV2 to TRBJ1-1; D perhaps matches TRBD1 (6 bases). V gave up 6 bases and J gave up 6 bases, with 17 bases separating them. The CDR3 sequence is 14 residues long. CDR1 SNHLY and CDR2 FYNNEI come from the germline V gene. The CDR3 protein is CASSKQGPGAEAFF. The CDR3 region has the DNA TGTGCCAGCAGCAAACAGGGTCCAGGCGCTGAAGCTTTCTTT.

This sequence joins TRBV13 and TRBJ2-3; D remains ambiguous. V was shortened by 4 bases and J by 1 base, with 9 bases between the two germline ends. The CDR3 has 14 residues. CDR1 and CDR2 (germline): PRHDT, FYEKMQ (reference sequence). The CDR3: CASSSPLGTDTQYF. The CDR3 DNA sequence: TGTGCCAGCAGCTCCCCCCTTGGCACAGATACGCAGTATTTT.